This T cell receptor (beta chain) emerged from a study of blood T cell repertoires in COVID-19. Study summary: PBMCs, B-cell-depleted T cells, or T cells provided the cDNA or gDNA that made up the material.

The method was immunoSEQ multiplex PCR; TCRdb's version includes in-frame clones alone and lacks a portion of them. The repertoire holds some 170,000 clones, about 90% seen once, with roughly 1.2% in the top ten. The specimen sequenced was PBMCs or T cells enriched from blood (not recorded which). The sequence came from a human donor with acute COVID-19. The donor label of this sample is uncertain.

This CDR3 is CASSLAGTGRLAYEQYF. CDR3 DNA sequence: TGTGCCAGCAGCTTAGCTGGAACAGGCCGGTTGGCCTACGAGCAGTACTTC. The chain couples TRBV7-2 to TRBJ2-7; D possibly corresponds to TRBD1 (5 bases). Trimming shortened V by 0 bases and J by 2 bases, and 17 bases separated the two germline ends. CDR1 is SGHTA and CDR2 is FQGNSA in the germline V gene. The CDR3 runs to 17 residues.